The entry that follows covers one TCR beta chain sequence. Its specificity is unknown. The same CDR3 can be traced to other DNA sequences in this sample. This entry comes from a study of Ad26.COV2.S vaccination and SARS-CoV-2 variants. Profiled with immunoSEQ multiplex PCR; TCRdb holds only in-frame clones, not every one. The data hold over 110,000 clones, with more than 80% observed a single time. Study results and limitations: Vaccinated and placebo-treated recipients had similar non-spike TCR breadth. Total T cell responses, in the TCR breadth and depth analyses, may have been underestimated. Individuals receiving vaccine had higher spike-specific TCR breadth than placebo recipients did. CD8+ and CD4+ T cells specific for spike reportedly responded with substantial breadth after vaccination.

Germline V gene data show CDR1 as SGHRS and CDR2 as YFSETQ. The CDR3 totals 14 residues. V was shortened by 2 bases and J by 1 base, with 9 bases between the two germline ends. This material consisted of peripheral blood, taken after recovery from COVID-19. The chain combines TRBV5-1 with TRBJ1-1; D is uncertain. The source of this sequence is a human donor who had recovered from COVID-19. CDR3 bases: TGCGCCAGCAGCTTTGGGCAGGCGAACACTGAAGCTTTCTTT. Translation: CASSFGQANTEAFF.